This TCR beta chain was found in a study of blood T cell repertoires in COVID-19. Study at large: The cDNA or gDNA used as material had been derived from T cells, B-cell-depleted T cells, or PBMCs.

Participant reports of clinical history set cohort assignment. Cohort 3 recovery required two negative PCRs, clearance, or symptom resolution. Trimming at V came to 1 base and at J to 7 bases, leaving 7 bases not matched to a gene. CDR1 is LGHDT and CDR2 is YNNKEL in the germline V gene (reference sequence). CDR3 length: 16 residues. Assay used: immunoSEQ multiplex PCR; TCRdb lists only in-frame clones, some missing. The sample lists fewer than 500,000 clones, 70% to 90% occurring once. The sequencing input was PBMCs or T cells enriched from blood (not recorded which). The rearrangement links TRBV3-1 (or the pseudogene TRBV3-2) to TRBJ2-1; 10 bases line up with TRBD2. The clonotype was recovered from a man under 40 who had recovered from COVID-19. The CDR3 DNA reads TGTGCCAGCAGCCAAGGTTCGGCTAGCGGGGGTAATGAGCAGTTCTTC. This encodes CASSQGSASGGNEQFF.